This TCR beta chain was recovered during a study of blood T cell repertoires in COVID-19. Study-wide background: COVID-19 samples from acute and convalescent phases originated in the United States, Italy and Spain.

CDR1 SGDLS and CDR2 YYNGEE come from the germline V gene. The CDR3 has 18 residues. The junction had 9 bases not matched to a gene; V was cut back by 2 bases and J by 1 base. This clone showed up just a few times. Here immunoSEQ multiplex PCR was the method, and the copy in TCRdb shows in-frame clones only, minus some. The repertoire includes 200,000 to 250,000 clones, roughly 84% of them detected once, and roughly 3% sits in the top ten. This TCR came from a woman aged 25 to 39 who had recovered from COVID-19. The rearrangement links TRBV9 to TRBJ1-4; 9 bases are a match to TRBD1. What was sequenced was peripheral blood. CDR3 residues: CASSVDDADRGTNEKLFF. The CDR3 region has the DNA TGTGCCAGCAGCGTCGACGACGCGGACAGGGGAACTAATGAAAAACTGTTTTTT.